The source of this T cell receptor beta chain is a study of vaccination effects on CD4 cells after COVID-19 (dated by TCRdb to between 2020 and 2023). As for the study more broadly: Each participant received two doses of an mRNA SARS-CoV-2 vaccine, either BNT162b2 or mRNA-1273. The full study included approximately nine COVID-19 convalescent patients and a few SARS-CoV-2-naive healthy vaccine recipients. In the study, cultures from other donors were sequenced using the Oncomine TCR Beta short-read assay on an Illumina iSeq 100. In both COVID-19 convalescent patients and infection-naive vaccine recipients, the study compared SARS-CoV-2 spike-specific CD4+ TCR repertoires from before mRNA vaccination with those from after it.

To identify antigen-specific CD4+ T cell clonotypes by their expansion, the ViraFEST assay first stimulated PBMC with viral peptide pools and then applied TCR sequencing. After around eleven days of culture, CD4+ T cells were isolated with the EasySep CD4+ T cell isolation kit. Negative nucleocapsid antibody results before and after vaccination confirmed that the healthy vaccine recipients had no prior SARS-CoV-2 infection. Two million PBMC per well were cultured in IMDM with about 4.8% human AB serum, 8.5 to 10 IU/ml IL-2 and gentamicin, plus 10 ug/ml peptides. Half of the culture medium was replaced with fresh IL-2-containing medium on days 3 and 7. Unless noted otherwise, every peptide stimulation condition was grown in triplicate wells. PBMC were separated from whole blood using Ficoll-Paque Plus gradient centrifugation and were then either cryopreserved at -140C or used fresh. The overlapping peptide pools covered the spike proteins of SARS-CoV-2 as well as those of the common cold coronaviruses HCoV-NL63, HCoV-OC43 and HCoV-229E. Genomic DNA was extracted from cultured CD4+ T cells with the QIAamp micro DNA kit.

Receptors were amplified or captured by the immunoSEQ multiplex PCR assay. DNA from the CD4+ T cells that had been cultured and isolated underwent TCR beta CDR3 sequencing. The study's own analysis went as follows. Non-productive TCR sequences were discarded, and reads were trimmed to the CDR3 region, with only CDR3s of 7 or more amino acids retained. The MANAFEST web app was used to identify antigen-specific clonotypes by comparing expansion in peptide wells with expansion in reference cultures. To count as positive, a clone had to show expansion at FDR<0.05 compared with the reference and with all other wells, an odds ratio above 5, and a frequency above 0.1% in two replicate wells. A clonotype was defined as cross-reactive if the clonotype was significantly expanded both in SARS-CoV-2 spike wells and in at least one common cold coronavirus spike condition. Using the stringdist R package, CDR3 similarity was measured by Levenshtein distance, and unrooted trees were constructed with ape in R 3.6.1. In its TCRdb copy, this immuneACCESS table keeps in-frame sequences only and misses some clones. Where compared with another copy, unresolved V genes explain less than half of these, and the others have no known cause. V and J calls plus clone size are reproduced from that table; the DNA served to infer D and trimming. The sample records some 52,000 clones, approximately 75% of which are singletons. The ten largest account for approximately 6% of the sample.

What the work shows at the level of the full study, not this receptor alone: The study was limited by a small number of convalescent patients and lacked early post-infection timepoints. Among healthy vaccine recipients, nearly all vaccine-induced clones were SARS-CoV-2 mono-reactive, and only 1 of 255 was cross-reactive with common cold coronaviruses. Both infection-induced and vaccine-induced clones contracted markedly at late post-vaccination timepoints, which is consistent with waning T cell responses.

From the cysteine up to the phenylalanine, the CDR3 has a length of 12 residues. The read is trimmed to its CDR3 DNA, 36 bases read in frame from base 1. Trimming removed 1 base from V and 9 bases from J; the gene matches leave 2 bases unexplained. The germline V gene (reference sequence) provides CDR1 SEHNR and CDR2 FQNEAQ. Regarding this clone: Its target antigen remains unknown. No base-level quality is on record; no much larger clone is a single base apart.

The chain couples TRBV7-9 to TRBJ2-5, and 7 junction bases match TRBD2. Here the sequenced sample was CD4+ T cells from PBMCs cultured with HCoV-OC43 spike peptides, taken before COVID-19 vaccination. The cell subset or site label, as the study defines it: HCoV-OC43 spike overlapping peptide pool stimulation. This receptor was obtained from a human donor who received a COVID-19 vaccine. The CDR3 protein: CASSLGEGSQYF. The nucleotides read TGTGCCAGCAGCTTAGGGGAGGGGTCCCAGTACTTC.